This T cell receptor (beta chain) was identified in a study of T cell responses to AZD1222 COVID-19 vaccine. Study-wide points: The donor cohort was predominantly white British with a female majority, and clonal diversity may have been underestimated. Of spike-specific TCRs, nearly half reportedly target regions left unmutated in variants.

CDR1 is MNHEY, CDR2 SVGAGI, per germline. The length of the CDR3 is 14 residues. Trimming took off 7 bases at V and 6 bases at J, with 16 bases between the two ends. The table came from immunoSEQ multiplex PCR; TCRdb's copy has only in-frame clones and leaves some out. The sample has some 58,000 clones, roughly 88% seen once. Comment on this clone: Its cognate antigen is unknown.

V and J are TRBV6-5 and TRBJ1-5; maybe TRBD1 (6 bases). Sequencing used peripheral blood, obtained on day 0 of AZD1222 vaccination. The clonotype comes from an adult in good health. CDR3 nucleotides: TGTGCCAGCACTATGGTGGGCAGGGGTCAGCCCCAGCATTTT. It yields the protein CASTMVGRGQPQHF.